Shown below are 31 T cell receptor beta chains from a single sample sequenced in a study of control samples from healthy donors and cancer patients. The protocol was immunoSEQ multiplex PCR, while the TCRdb copy is restricted to in-frame clones and leaves out a portion. The sample contains more than 30,000 clones, 83% of which appear only once. Specimen: PBMCs. The origin of the receptors is a woman in her sixties or seventies with lung cancer.

CDR3 sequence reads: CASSADSVSSYTF. The CDR3 DNA sequence: TGTGCCAGCAGCGCCGACAGTGTTTCGAGCTACACCTTC. The chain uses TRBV9 and TRBJ1-2; D possibly corresponds to TRBD1 (5 bases). This CDR3 spans 13 amino acids. The germline CDR1 and CDR2 sequences are SGDLS and YYNGEE. V lost 3 bases and J lost 9, with 15 bases in between.

The chain links TRBV6-1 to TRBJ2-7, with D possibly TRBD2 on 5 matching bases. The V end was cut by 1 base, the J end by 3 bases, with 10 bases between. This CDR3 is built from 14 residues. Per germline, CDR1 MNHNS and CDR2 SASEGT. CDR3 protein: CASSEGTGYYEQYF. Written as DNA, the CDR3 is TGTGCCAGCAGTGAAGGAACGGGATACTACGAGCAGTACTTC.

The chain joins TRBV3-1 (or the pseudogene TRBV3-2) to TRBJ2-5, with no clear D. Germline loops: CDR1 LGHDT, CDR2 YNNKEL (reference sequence). The CDR3 sequence is 12 residues long. Trimming removed 4 bases from V and 4 bases from J, with 7 bases in between. DNA of the CDR3: TGTGCCAGCAGCCTCCTTGCAGAGACCCAGTACTTC. Its protein product is CASSLLAETQYF.

This chain uses TRBV12-3 or TRBV12-4 with TRBJ1-2; maybe TRBD1 (5 bases). The CDR3 is 12 amino acids. V was clipped by 5 bases and J by 3 bases, with 7 bases between them. The CDR3 loop is CASSRGHYGYTF. CDR3 DNA: TGTGCCAGCAGTCGGGGACACTATGGCTACACCTTC.

This clone appeared once. The chain carries TRBV2 and TRBJ1-2; possibly TRBD1 for D (6 bases). The CDR3 runs 11 residues. In germline, CDR1 is SNHLY, CDR2 FYNNEI. The CDR3 loop is CGRGGGGGYTF. The CDR3 DNA follows: TGTGGACGGGGCGGGGGCGGTGGCTACACCTTC.

The CDR3 region has the DNA TGTGCCAGCGGCAAGGACGCGAACACTGAAGCTTTCTTT. Translation: CASGKDANTEAFF. V usage is TRBV2 and J usage is TRBJ1-1, with D unclear. Between the trimmed V and J ends, which lost 8 bases and 1 base, there was a span of 11 bases. Germline V CDR1 and CDR2: SNHLY, FYNNEI. The CDR3 is made up of 13 amino acids.

This chain joins TRBV19 and TRBJ2-1, with 16 positions matching TRBD2. The V gene's germline CDR1 is LNHDA and CDR2 SQIVND (reference sequence). This CDR3 contains 16 residues. Germline trimming cut 3 bases from V and 8 bases from J; bases unmatched to any gene: 4. This chain's CDR3 is CASSIQGTSGRDEQFF. CDR3 DNA: TGTGCCAGTAGTATCCAAGGGACTAGCGGGAGGGATGAGCAGTTCTTC.

This chain connects TRBV18 to TRBJ1-6; D gene ambiguous. With 5 bases removed from V and 9 bases from J, the gap between germline ends came to 14 bases. CDR1 and CDR2 from the germline V gene are KGHSH and LQKENI. This CDR3 is built from 14 residues. The DNA of the CDR3 is TGTGCCAGCTCAACCCGGGCCACGGGTTCACCCCTCCACTTT. Amino acids: CASSTRATGSPLHF.

The count of this clone is one. V and J are TRBV13 and TRBJ2-1, with a tentative D call TRBD2 (6 bases). The V end lost 3 bases, the J end lost 8 bases, and 14 bases lay between the germline ends. Looked up from germline, CDR1 is PRHDT and CDR2 is FYEKMQ (reference sequence). This CDR3 contains 14 residues. The CDR3 here is CASSLEVRDYEQFF. As DNA, the CDR3 is TGTGCCAGCAGCTTGGAGGTGCGGGATTATGAGCAGTTCTTC.

This clone was observed a single time. V is TRBV29-1 and J is TRBJ1-2; D gene unclear. CDR3 size: 15 residues. The germline gives CDR1 SQVTM, CDR2 ANQGSEA. V was trimmed by 1 base and J by 7 bases, leaving 19 bases between them. The CDR3 DNA sequence: TGCAGCGTTGAAGTTTCCCCCGGGAGGTCAGGTGGCTACACCTTC. Protein sequence: CSVEVSPGRSGGYTF.

The chain combines TRBV19 with TRBJ2-1, with D perhaps being TRBD1 or TRBD2 (6 bases each). V gave up 6 bases and J gave up 6 bases, with 12 bases separating them. Germline V lookup: CDR1 LNHDA, CDR2 SQIVND (reference sequence). This CDR3 region has 13 residues. The CDR3 region is CASRTRGSNEQFF. The CDR3, as DNA: TGTGCCAGTAGGACTAGGGGGTCCAATGAGCAGTTCTTC.

The chain links TRBV14 to TRBJ1-1; D is uncertain. In germline, CDR1 is SGHDN, CDR2 FVKESK. V shed 0 bases and J shed 2 bases, with 10 bases lying between them. The CDR3 length is 15 residues. CDR3 sequence: CASSQDRSGNTEAFF. CDR3 nucleotides: TGTGCCAGCAGCCAAGATAGGAGCGGTAACACTGAAGCTTTCTTT.

The chain carries TRBV24-1 and TRBJ1-2, with D unresolved. Trimming removed 0 bases at V and 6 bases at J, with 7 bases between. The germline gives CDR1 KGHDR, CDR2 SFDVKD. This CDR3 has 13 amino acids. CDR3 in DNA: TGTGCCACCAGTGATTTGTCCGGGGATGGCTACACCTTC. It is translated as CATSDLSGDGYTF.

The chain recombines TRBV10-3 with TRBJ1-4, with unresolved D. V lost 6 bases and J lost 7, with 15 bases in between. Germline assignment: CDR1 ENHRY and CDR2 SYGVKD. The CDR3 runs to 14 residues. The CDR3 region is CAISSPDLGEKLFF. DNA for the CDR3: TGTGCCATCAGCTCTCCAGACCTGGGTGAAAAACTGTTTTTT.

Only a few counts were recorded for this clone. This sequence joins TRBV10-3 and TRBJ1-1, with D maybe TRBD1 (6 bases). This CDR3 is built from 14 residues. V was trimmed by 10 bases and J by 0 bases, leaving 15 bases between them. Germline CDR1 and CDR2: ENHRY and SYGVKD. CDR3 region: CATAGGGMNTEAFF. The CDR3 nucleotides are TGTGCCACCGCCGGGGGCGGCATGAACACTGAAGCTTTCTTT.

The chain has TRBV18 and TRBJ1-1; maybe TRBD1 (6 bases). Germline V gives CDR1 KGHSH, CDR2 LQKENI. The CDR3 has 14 residues. Trimming removed 4 bases from V and 6 bases from J, with 15 bases in between. The CDR3 nucleotides are TGTGCCAGCTCACGATTAGGGGGGGATGCTGAAGCTTTCTTT. Translation gives CASSRLGGDAEAFF.

V is TRBV7-9 and J is TRBJ1-2, with D unresolved. Per the germline V gene, CDR1 is SEHNR and CDR2 is FQNEAQ (reference sequence). Trimming stripped 6 bases from V and 1 base from J, with 9 bases between. The CDR3 spans 13 residues. The CDR3 loop reads CASRGLGNYGYTF. In DNA form, the CDR3 reads TGTGCCAGCAGGGGATTGGGTAACTATGGCTACACCTTC.

This rearrangement joins TRBV11-2 to TRBJ2-1; 10 bases fit TRBD2. Germline-derived CDR1 and CDR2 are SGHAT and FQNNGV. V shed 1 base and J 0 bases; nucleotides not matched to a gene: 3. This CDR3 region has 17 residues. The DNA of the CDR3 is TGTGCCAGCAGCTTAGCTAGCGGGGGCCACTCCTACAATGAGCAGTTCTTC. Translating gives CASSLASGGHSYNEQFF.

The rearrangement uses TRBV7-3 and TRBJ2-2; the match to TRBD2 covers 8 bases. The CDR3 spans 16 residues. Looked up from germline, CDR1 is SGHTA and CDR2 is FQGTGA. Trimming at V came to 4 bases and at J to 0 bases, leaving 4 bases not matched to a gene. This CDR3 reads CASSSYSGANTGELFF. The CDR3 DNA reads as TGTGCCAGCAGCTCCTATAGCGGGGCGAACACCGGGGAGCTGTTTTTT.

This chain uses TRBV28 with TRBJ2-7; D tentatively fits TRBD1 or TRBD2 (6 bases each). The germline V gene has CDR1 MDHEN and CDR2 SYDVKM. V lost 5 bases to trimming and J lost 2 bases, with 22 bases between them. The CDR3 has 17 residues. Here the CDR3 DNA reads TGTGCCAGCAGTCCGTTATGGGGGCAAGGGGGGACCTACGAGCAGTACTTC. Its translation is CASSPLWGQGGTYEQYF.

This clone appeared a single time. The chain joins TRBV7-9 to TRBJ1-2; D is undetermined. The CDR3 sequence is 14 residues long. V shed 5 bases and J shed 8 bases, with 18 bases lying between them. The V gene's germline CDR1 is SEHNR and CDR2 FQNEAQ (reference sequence). DNA for the CDR3: TGTGCCAGCAGCCTTCTTCCCCTACAGAGCGGCTACACCTTC. Protein: CASSLLPLQSGYTF.

This chain connects TRBV27 to TRBJ1-2, with 7 bases that match TRBD1. V dropped 5 bases and J dropped 2; count of bases not matched to a gene: 5. Germline V gene data show CDR1 as MNHEY and CDR2 as SMNVEV (reference sequence). The CDR3 sequence is 14 residues long. CDR3 loop: CASSTQTGNYGYTF. The CDR3 DNA sequence: TGTGCCAGCAGTACCCAGACAGGGAACTATGGCTACACCTTC.

This clone has only one observation. CDR3 loop: CASSPQPGRDGRETQYF. The CDR3 bases are TGTGCCAGCAGTCCCCAACCTGGGCGGGACGGTAGAGAGACCCAGTACTTC. The chain links TRBV6-6 to TRBJ2-5; weak D call: TRBD2 (6 bases). Trimming pared 5 bases from V and 4 bases from J, leaving 23 bases between. Looked up from germline, CDR1 is MNHNY and CDR2 is SVGAGI (reference sequence). The CDR3 sequence is 17 residues long.

The chain links TRBV6-5 to TRBJ1-4; D is ambiguous. The CDR3 has 12 amino acids. Germline V lookup: CDR1 MNHEY, CDR2 SVGAGI. V lost 6 bases and J 14 bases, leaving 16 bases between the germline ends. The CDR3 region is CASSDSGRRLFF. In DNA, the CDR3 is TGTGCCAGCAGCGATAGCGGGAGGAGGCTGTTTTTT.

This clone has only a few counts. The gene calls are TRBV5-1 and TRBJ1-2; the D is unclear. The CDR3 has 13 amino acids. The V end lost 4 bases, the J end lost 4 bases, and 11 bases lay between the germline ends. In germline, CDR1 is SGHRS, CDR2 YFSETQ. The DNA for the CDR3 is TGCGCCAGCAGCGAGGGTTTTAGCTATGGCTACACCTTC. It codes for CASSEGFSYGYTF.

The CDR3 nucleotides read TGTGCCAGTACCAAATCAGGACAGTCCTCCTCCTATAATTCACCCCTCCACTTT. Amino acid sequence: CASTKSGQSSSYNSPLHF. V and J are TRBV19 and TRBJ1-6; weak D call: TRBD1 (6 bases). Germline values: CDR1 LNHDA, CDR2 SQIVND (reference sequence). CDR3 size: 18 residues. V dropped 7 bases and J dropped 0 bases, with 19 bases sitting between them. The entire variable domain, with the rest obtained from reference TRBV19 and TRBJ1-6, is as follows: DGGITQSPKYLFRKEGQNVTLSCEQNLNHDAMYWYRQDPGQGLRLIYYSQIVNDFQKGDIAEGYSVSREKKESFPLTVTSAQKNPTAFYLCASTKSGQSSSYNSPLHFGNGTRLTVT.

This sequence joins TRBV18 and TRBJ2-1; no reliable D call. Deletions cut 3 bases from V and 0 bases from J, with 12 bases between. The germline V gene encodes CDR1 KGHSH and CDR2 LQKENI. This CDR3 is built from 16 residues. CDR3 loop: CASSPPTYSSYNEQFF. The CDR3 nucleotides are TGTGCCAGCTCACCTCCGACTTACAGCTCCTACAATGAGCAGTTCTTC.

This sequence joins TRBV6-4 and TRBJ2-4; perhaps TRBD2 as D (6 bases). This CDR3 has 14 amino acids. Trimming removed 2 bases at V and 4 bases at J, with 9 bases between. Germline CDR1 MRHNA, CDR2 SNTAGT. CDR3 amino acids: CASSDGTDKNIQYF. CDR3 DNA sequence: TGTGCCAGCAGTGACGGGACTGATAAAAACATTCAGTACTTC.

This clone was observed a handful of times. The genes are TRBV7-2 and TRBJ2-7; no definite D call. The germline V gene has CDR1 SGHTA and CDR2 FQGNSA. The CDR3 totals 12 residues. The V end was cut by 5 bases, the J end by 4 bases, with 9 bases between. CDR3 coding DNA: TGTGCCAGCAGCGAGACCTTATACGAGCAGTACTTC. Residues: CASSETLYEQYF.

This rearrangement joins TRBV18 to TRBJ1-2; D is possibly TRBD1 (5 bases). The germline gives CDR1 KGHSH, CDR2 LQKENI. This CDR3 comprises 15 residues. With 0 bases removed from V and 6 bases from J, the gap between germline ends came to 14 bases. In nucleotides, the CDR3 is TGTGCCAGCTCACCACCGAGCCAAGGGGAGCATGGCTACACCTTC. Protein: CASSPPSQGEHGYTF.

This chain joins TRBV7-6 and TRBJ2-2, with D possibly TRBD1 on 6 matching bases. V shed 3 bases and J shed 1 base, with 9 bases lying between them. This CDR3 has 15 residues. Looked up from germline, CDR1 is SGHVS and CDR2 is FNYEAQ. The CDR3 DNA reads TGTGCCAGCAGCTTGTCAGGGGTGAACACCGGGGAGCTGTTTTTT. It specifies CASSLSGVNTGELFF.